This TCR beta chain comes out of a study of T-cell reconstitution after alpha-beta-depleted transplantation in children. Study-wide findings and caveats: In patients about two months after transplant, alpha-beta T cells reportedly arose from several hundred expanded graft clones. T-cell numbers and diversity one year post-transplant derived largely from freshly generated T cells. For some patients, TCRbeta diversity was high at day 60 because of recipient T cells and thymic progenitors that survived.

This clonotype was found a few times. What it recognizes is unknown. The authors prepared the TCRbeta library with unique molecular identifiers. MiXCR was run by TCRdb on the PCR reads, yielding one entry per CDR3 protein. Here the sample spans fewer than 750,000 distinct CDR3 sequences, about a quarter being singletons. The receptor's source is a boy younger than two with Wiskott-Aldrich syndrome, due to receive a stem cell transplant. The sample in question was PBMCs, obtained before TCRalphabeta/CD19-depleted stem cell transplant.

This CDR3 reads CASSIPRQGAVEPQHF. CDR3 DNA: TGTGCCAGTAGTATCCCTCGGCAGGGGGCCGTTGAGCCCCAGCATTTT. This chain uses TRBV19 with TRBJ1-5, with 8 bases identical to TRBD1. With V trimmed by 3 bases and J by 8 bases, 12 bases remained unmatched. CDR1 and CDR2 from the germline V gene are LNHDA and SQIVND (reference sequence). The CDR3 runs to 16 residues. The whole variable domain, remainder taken from reference TRBV19 and TRBJ1-5, is DGGITQSPKYLFRKEGQNVTLSCEQNLNHDAMYWYRQDPGQGLRLIYYSQIVNDFQKGDIAEGYSVSREKKESFPLTVTSAQKNPTAFYLCASSIPRQGAVEPQHFGDGTRLSIL.